Sequencing of this T cell receptor beta chain was carried out in a study of blood T cell repertoires in COVID-19. Turning to the study itself: Some COVID-19 samples were acute and others convalescent; all came from the United States, Italy and Spain. T cells, B-cell-depleted T cells, or PBMCs provided the cDNA or gDNA that served as material.

In the original workflow: Amplifying reference gene primers gave estimates of nucleated cell counts. Sequencing was performed with immunoSEQ multiplex PCR; in TCRdb, only in-frame clones are kept and a portion is missing. V and J calls and clone size are as listed in that table; D and trimming were resolved from the DNA. The table records about 170,000 clones, roughly 84% of them present only once. Source material: peripheral blood. This clonotype was obtained from a man in his forties or fifties with active or convalescent COVID-19.

The CDR3, as DNA: TGTGCCAGCAGTGCCCCGGGGGCAGATACGCAGTATTTT. Translation: CASSAPGADTQYF. V usage is TRBV6-6 and J usage is TRBJ2-3; D may be TRBD2 (6 bases). This CDR3 spans 13 amino acids. CDR1 and CDR2 from the germline V gene are MNHNY and SVGAGI (reference sequence). V lost 5 bases to trimming and J lost 4 bases, with 10 bases between them.